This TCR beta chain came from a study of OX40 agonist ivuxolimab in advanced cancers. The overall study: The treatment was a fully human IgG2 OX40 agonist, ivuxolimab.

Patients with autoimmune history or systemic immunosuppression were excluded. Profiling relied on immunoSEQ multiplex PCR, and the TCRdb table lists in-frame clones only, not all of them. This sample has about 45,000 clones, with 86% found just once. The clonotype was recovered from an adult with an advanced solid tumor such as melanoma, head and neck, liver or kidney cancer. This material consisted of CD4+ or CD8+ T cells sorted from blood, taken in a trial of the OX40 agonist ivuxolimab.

CDR3 nucleotide sequence: TGTGCCAGCAGCTTGTGGGCGCCAGGGGGCAATCAGCCCCAGCATTTT. Its translation is CASSLWAPGGNQPQHF. This chain uses TRBV5-6 with TRBJ1-5; D may be TRBD1 (6 bases). The CDR3 consists of 16 residues. V was trimmed by 1 base and J by 2 bases, leaving 13 bases between them. The germline gives CDR1 SGHDT, CDR2 YYEEEE.